Below are 4 T cell receptor beta chains sequenced from a single sample in a study of blood T cell repertoires in COVID-19 (TCRdb year 2020). Library preparation used the immunoSEQ multiplex PCR assay. The source is immuneACCESS, and TCRdb retained only in-frame sequences with V and J called. Part of the clones is not carried over; for the studies checked, unresolved V genes explain less than half of this, and the remainder is unexplained. This sample is represented by around 200,000 clones; around 84% of them were singletons. 4.5% to 5% of the sample is taken by the ten largest. Source material: peripheral blood. The receptor set was obtained from a woman of 80 years or more with acute or convalescent COVID-19.

The gene calls are TRBV5-4 and TRBJ2-4; 7 bases fit TRBD1. The CDR3 loop spans 14 amino acids. Per the germline V gene, CDR1 is SGHNT and CDR2 is YYREEE (reference sequence). The junction had 4 bases not matched to a gene; V was cut back by 2 bases and J by 5 bases. The CDR3 here is CASSFGQVENIQYF. The CDR3 DNA reads TGTGCCAGCAGCTTTGGACAGGTCGAAAACATTCAGTACTTC.

The DNA for the CDR3 is TGTGCCAGCAGCTTAGGGTACTGGGGGGTAAATGAGCAGTTCTTC. Its protein product is CASSLGYWGVNEQFF. The chain couples TRBV7-2 to TRBJ2-1, with D perhaps TRBD2 (6 bases). There are 15 residues in the CDR3. Germline V gives CDR1 SGHTA, CDR2 FQGNSA. V was shortened by 1 base and J by 7 bases, with 14 bases between the two germline ends.

This clone was detected once. This sequence joins TRBV6-5 and TRBJ2-3; 10 positions agree with TRBD2. Germline-derived CDR1 and CDR2 are MNHEY and SVGAGI. The CDR3 totals 13 residues. V gave up 8 bases and J gave up 1 base; unmatched junction bases: 0. Here the CDR3 DNA reads TGTGCCAGCGGGACTAGCGGCACAGATACGCAGTATTTT. Translated, it gives CASGTSGTDTQYF.

J is TRBJ1-5 and V is TRBV28; possible D gene TRBD1, 5 bases. Trimming pared 3 bases from V and 5 bases from J, leaving 17 bases between. There are 16 residues in the CDR3. Germline loops: CDR1 MDHEN, CDR2 SYDVKM. The CDR3 bases are TGTGCCAGCAGTTTTTCCCAAAGGGGCGGCTATCAGCCCCAGCATTTT. Protein sequence: CASSFSQRGGYQPQHF.